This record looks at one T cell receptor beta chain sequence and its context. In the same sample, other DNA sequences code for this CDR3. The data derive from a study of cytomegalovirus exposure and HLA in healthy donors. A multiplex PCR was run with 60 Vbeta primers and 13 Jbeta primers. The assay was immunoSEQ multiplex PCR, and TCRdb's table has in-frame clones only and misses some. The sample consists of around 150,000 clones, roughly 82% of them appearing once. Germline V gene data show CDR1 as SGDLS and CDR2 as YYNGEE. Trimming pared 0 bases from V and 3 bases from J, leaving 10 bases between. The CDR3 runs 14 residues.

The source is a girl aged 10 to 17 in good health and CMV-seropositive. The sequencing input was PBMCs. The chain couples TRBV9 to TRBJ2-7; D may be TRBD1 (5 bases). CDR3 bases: TGTGCCAGCAGCGTAGGGCAGGGTAACTACGAGCAGTACTTC. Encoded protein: CASSVGQGNYEQYF.